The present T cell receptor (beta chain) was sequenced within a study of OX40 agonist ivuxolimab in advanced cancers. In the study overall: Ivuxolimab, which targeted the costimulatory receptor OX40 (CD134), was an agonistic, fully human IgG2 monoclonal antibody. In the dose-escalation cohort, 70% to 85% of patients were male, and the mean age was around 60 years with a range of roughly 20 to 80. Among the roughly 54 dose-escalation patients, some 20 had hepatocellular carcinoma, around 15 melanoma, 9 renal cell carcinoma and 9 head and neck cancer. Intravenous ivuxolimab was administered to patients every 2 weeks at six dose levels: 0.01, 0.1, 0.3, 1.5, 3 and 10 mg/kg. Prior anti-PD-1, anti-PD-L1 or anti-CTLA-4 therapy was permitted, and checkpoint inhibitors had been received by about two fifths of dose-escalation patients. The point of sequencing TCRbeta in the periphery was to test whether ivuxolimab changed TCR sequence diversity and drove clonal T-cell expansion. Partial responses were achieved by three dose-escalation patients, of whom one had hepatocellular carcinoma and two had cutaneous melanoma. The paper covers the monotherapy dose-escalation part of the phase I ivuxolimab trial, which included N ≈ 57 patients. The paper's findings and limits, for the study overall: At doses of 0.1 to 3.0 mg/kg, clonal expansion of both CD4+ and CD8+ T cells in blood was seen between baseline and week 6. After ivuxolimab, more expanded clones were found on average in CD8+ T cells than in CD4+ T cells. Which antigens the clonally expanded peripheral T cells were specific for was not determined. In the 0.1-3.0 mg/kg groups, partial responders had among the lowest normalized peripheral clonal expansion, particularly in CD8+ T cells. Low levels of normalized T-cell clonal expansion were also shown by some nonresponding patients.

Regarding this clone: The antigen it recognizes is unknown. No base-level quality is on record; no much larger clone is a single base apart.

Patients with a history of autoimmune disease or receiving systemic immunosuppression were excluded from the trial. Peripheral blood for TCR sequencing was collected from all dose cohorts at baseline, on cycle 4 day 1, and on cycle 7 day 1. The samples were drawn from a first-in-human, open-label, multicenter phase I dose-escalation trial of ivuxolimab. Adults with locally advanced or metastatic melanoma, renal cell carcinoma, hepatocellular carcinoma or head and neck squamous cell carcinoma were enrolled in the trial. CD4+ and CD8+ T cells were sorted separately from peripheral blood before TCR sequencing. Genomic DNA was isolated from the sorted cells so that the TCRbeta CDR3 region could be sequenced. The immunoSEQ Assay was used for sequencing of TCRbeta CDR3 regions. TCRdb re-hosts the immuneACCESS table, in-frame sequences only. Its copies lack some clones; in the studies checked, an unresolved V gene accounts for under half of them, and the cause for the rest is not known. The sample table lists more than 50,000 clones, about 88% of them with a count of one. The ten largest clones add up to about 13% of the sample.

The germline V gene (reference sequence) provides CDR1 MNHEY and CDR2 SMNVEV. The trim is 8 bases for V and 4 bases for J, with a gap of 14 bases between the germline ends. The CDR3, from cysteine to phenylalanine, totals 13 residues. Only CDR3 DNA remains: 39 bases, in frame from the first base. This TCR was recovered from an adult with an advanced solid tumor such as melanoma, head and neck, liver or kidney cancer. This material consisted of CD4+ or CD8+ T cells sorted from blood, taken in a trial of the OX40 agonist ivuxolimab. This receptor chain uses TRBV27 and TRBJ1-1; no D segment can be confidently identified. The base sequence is TGTGCCAGCGTGGAAAGAGGAGGCACTGAAGCTTTCTTT. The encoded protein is CASVERGGTEAFF.